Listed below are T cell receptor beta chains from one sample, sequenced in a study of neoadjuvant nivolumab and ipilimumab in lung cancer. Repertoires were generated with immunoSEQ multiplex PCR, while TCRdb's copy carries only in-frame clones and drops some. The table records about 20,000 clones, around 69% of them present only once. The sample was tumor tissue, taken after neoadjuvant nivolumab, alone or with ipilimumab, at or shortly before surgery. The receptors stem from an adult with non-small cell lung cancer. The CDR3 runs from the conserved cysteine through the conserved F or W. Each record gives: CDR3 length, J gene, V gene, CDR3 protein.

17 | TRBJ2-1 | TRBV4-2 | CASSQDTQQSDNNEQFF
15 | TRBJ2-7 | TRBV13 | CASSPRAGGPYEQYF
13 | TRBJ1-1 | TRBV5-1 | CASSSPQNTEAFF
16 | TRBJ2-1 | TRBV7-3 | CASSSGAGPGDNEQFF
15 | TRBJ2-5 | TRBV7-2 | CASSLVDRAQETQYF
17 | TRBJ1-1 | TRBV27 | CASSLSPGRVVNTEAFF
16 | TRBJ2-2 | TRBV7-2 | CVSKIAGGPPTGELFF
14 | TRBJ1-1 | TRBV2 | CASSQTGGPTEAFF
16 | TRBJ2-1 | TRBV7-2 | CASSSAGTRTYNEQFF
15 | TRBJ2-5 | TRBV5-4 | CASSLRQGAKETQYF
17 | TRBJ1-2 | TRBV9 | CASSAPLTGGGPYGYTF
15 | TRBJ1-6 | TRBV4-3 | CASSQEWGSNSPLHF
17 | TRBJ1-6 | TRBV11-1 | CASSLMWAGSSNSPLHF
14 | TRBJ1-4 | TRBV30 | CAWSGPPRGEKLFF
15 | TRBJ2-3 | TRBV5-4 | CASSWISGGTDTQYF
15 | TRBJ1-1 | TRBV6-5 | CASSTIRGMITEAFF
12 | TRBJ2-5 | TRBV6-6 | CASSGDRMTQYF
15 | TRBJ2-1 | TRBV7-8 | CASSLSGGAAYEQFF
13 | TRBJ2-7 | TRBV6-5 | CASSYFQGSEQYF
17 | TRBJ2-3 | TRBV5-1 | CASSLIRLAWGTDTQYF
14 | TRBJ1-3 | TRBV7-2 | CASRTGVSGNTIYF
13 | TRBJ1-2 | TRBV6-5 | CASMAASNYGYTF
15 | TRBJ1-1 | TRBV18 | CASSPRQGTNTEAFF
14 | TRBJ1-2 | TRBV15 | CATSSGVSPPGYTF
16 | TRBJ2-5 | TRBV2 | CASRGGQGAPGETQYF
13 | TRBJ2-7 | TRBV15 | CATSRDSGNEQYF
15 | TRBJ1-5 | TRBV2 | CASSELGWDNQPQHF
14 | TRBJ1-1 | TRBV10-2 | CASSANGRGTEAFF
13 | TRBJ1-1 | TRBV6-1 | CASSREGMTEAFF
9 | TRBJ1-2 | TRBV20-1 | CSAKEGYTF
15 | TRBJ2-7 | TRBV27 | CASSSYRDRVDEQYF
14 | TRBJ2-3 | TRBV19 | CASSETFSTDTQYF
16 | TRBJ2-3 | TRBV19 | CASSRGAGIRTDTQYF
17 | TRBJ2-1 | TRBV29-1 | CSVEDSGSRSSYNEQFF
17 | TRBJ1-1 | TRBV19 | CASSIGGTGGMNTEAFF
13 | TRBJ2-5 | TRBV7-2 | CASGTGGPETQYF
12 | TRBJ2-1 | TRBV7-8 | CASSSQGGEQFF
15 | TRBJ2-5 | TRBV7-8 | CASSPRQGFQETQYF
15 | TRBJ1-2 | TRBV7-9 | CASSLPLDGTRGHTF
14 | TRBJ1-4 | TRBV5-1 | CASSSTGTNEKLFF
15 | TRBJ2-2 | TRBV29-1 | CSARAGTANTGELFF
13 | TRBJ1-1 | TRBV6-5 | CASSYQGNTEAFF
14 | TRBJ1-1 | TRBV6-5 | CASRHRGQNTEAFF
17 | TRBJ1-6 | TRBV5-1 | CASSRISGSGYNSPLHF
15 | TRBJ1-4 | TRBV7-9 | CASSPTGGPGEKLFF
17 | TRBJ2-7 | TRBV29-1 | CSVGDRPGQRFSYEQYF
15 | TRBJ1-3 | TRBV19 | CASSIRGISGNTIYF
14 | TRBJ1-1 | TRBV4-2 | CASSQEALNTEAFF
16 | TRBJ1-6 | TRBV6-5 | CASSYEKTGTLAPLHF
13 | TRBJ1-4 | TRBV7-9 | CASSLQPREKLFF
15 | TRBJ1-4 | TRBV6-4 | CASSEGQATNEKLFF
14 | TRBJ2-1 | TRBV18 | CASSPGLAGNEQFF
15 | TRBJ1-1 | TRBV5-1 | CASSLSGQPNTEAFF
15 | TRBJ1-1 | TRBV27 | CASSLSIQSNTEAFF
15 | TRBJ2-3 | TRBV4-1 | CASSQSLGDTDTQYF